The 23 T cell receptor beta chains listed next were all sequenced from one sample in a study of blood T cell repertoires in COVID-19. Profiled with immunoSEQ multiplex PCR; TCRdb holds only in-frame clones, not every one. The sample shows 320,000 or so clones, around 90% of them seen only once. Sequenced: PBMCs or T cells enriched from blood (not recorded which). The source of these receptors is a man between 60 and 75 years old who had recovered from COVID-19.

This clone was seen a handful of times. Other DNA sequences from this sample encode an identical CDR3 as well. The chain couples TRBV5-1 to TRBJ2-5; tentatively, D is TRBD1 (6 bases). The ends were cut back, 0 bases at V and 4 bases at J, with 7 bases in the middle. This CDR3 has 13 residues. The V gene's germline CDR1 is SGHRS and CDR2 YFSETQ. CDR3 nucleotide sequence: TGCGCCAGCAGCTTGGTAGGGGGAGAGACCCAGTACTTC. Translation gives CASSLVGGETQYF.

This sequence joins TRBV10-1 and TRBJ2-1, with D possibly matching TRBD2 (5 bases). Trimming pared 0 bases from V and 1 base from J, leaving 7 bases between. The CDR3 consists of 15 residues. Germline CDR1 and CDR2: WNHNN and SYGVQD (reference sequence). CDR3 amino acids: CASSESTGSYNEQFF. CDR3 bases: TGCGCCAGCAGTGAGTCAACGGGGTCCTACAATGAGCAGTTCTTC.

CDR3 DNA sequence: TGCGCCAGCAGCGGCGACTTAGGGACAGTGGGCGAAGCTTTCTTT. As protein: CASSGDLGTVGEAFF. The chain is built from TRBV5-1 and TRBJ1-1; 7 nucleotides line up with TRBD1. The germline V gene has CDR1 SGHRS and CDR2 YFSETQ. There are 15 residues in the CDR3. V lost 4 bases, J lost 8 bases, and 14 bases stayed unmatched.

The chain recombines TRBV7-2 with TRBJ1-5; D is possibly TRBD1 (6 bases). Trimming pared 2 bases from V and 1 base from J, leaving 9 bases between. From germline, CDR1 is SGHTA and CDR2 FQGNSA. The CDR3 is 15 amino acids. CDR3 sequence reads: CASSLTGRSNQPQHF. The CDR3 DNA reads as TGTGCCAGCAGCTTAACAGGGAGAAGCAATCAGCCCCAGCATTTT.

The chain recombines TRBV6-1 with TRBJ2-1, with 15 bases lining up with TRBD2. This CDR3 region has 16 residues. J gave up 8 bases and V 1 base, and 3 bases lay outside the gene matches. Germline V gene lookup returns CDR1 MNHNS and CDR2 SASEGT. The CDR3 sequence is CASSEGTSGRADEQFF. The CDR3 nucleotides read TGTGCCAGCAGTGAAGGGACTAGCGGGAGGGCTGATGAGCAGTTCTTC.

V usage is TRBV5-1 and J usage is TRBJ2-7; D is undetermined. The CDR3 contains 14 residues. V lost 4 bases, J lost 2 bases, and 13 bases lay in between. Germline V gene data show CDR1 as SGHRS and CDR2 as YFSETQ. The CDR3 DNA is TGCGCCAGCAGCGCCCTACGTGAGCCCTACGAGCAGTACTTC. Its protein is CASSALREPYEQYF.

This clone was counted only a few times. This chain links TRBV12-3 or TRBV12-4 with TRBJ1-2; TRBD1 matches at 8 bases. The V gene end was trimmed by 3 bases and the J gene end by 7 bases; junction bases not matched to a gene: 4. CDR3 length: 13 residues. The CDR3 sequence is CASSLDRVGGYTF. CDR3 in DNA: TGTGCCAGCAGTTTGGACAGGGTAGGTGGCTACACCTTC.

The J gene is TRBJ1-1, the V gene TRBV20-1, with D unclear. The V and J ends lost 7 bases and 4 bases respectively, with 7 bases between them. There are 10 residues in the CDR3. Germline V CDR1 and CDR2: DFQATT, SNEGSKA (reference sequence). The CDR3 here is CSVLSTEAFF. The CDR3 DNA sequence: TGCAGTGTCCTGAGCACTGAAGCTTTCTTT.

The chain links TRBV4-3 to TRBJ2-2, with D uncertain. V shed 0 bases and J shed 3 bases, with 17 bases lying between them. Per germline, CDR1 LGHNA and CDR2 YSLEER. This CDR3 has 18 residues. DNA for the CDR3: TGCGCCAGCAGCCAAGATCGAGGTCTCGTGTGGGACACCGGGGAGCTGTTTTTT. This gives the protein CASSQDRGLVWDTGELFF.

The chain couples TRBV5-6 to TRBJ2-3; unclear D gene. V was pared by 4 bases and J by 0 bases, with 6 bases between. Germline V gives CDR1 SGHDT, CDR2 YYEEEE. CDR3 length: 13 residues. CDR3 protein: CASSPISTDTQYF. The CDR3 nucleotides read TGTGCCAGCAGCCCAATTAGCACAGATACGCAGTATTTT.

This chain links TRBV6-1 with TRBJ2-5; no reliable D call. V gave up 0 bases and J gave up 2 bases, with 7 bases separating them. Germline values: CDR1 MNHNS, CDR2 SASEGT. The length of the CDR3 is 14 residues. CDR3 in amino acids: CASSEARIQETQYF. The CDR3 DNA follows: TGTGCCAGCAGTGAAGCGCGGATACAAGAGACCCAGTACTTC.

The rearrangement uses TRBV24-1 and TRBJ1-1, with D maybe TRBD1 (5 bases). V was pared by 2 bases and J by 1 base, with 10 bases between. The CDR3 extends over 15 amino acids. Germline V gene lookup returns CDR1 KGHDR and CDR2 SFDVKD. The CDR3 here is CATSDSGGGNTEAFF. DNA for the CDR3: TGTGCCACCAGTGATTCCGGGGGGGGGAACACTGAAGCTTTCTTT.

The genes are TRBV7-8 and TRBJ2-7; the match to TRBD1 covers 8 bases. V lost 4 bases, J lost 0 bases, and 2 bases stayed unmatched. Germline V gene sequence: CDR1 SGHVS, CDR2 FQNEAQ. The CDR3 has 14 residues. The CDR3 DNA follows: TGTGCCAGCAGCTCGGGACAGGTCTCCTACGAGCAGTACTTC. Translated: CASSSGQVSYEQYF. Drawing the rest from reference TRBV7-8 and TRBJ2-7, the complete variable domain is GAGVSQSPRYKVAKRGQDVALRCDPISGHVSLFWYQQALGQGPEFLTYFQNEAQLDKSGLPSDRFFAERPEGSVSTLKIQRTQQEDSAVYLCASSSGQVSYEQYFGPGTRLTVT.

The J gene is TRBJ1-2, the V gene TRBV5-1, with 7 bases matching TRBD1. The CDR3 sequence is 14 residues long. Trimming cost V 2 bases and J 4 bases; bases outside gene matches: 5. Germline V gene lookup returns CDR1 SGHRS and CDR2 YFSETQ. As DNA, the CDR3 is TGCGCCAGCAGCTTCCCCTCAGGGGGCTATGGCTACACCTTC. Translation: CASSFPSGGYGYTF.

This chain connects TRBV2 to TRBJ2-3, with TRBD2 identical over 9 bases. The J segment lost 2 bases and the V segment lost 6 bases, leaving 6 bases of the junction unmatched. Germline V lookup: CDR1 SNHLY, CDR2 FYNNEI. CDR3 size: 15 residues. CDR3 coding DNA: TGTGCCAGCAGGATTCTAGCGGGGAACACAGATACGCAGTATTTT. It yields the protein CASRILAGNTDTQYF.

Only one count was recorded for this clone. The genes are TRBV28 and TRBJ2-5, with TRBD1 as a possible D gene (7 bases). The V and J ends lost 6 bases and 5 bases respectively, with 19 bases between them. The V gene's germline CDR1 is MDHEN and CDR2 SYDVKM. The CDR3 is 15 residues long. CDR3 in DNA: TGTGCCAGCAGCCGACCGGGGGCAGGGGGGGAGACCCAGTACTTC. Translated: CASSRPGAGGETQYF. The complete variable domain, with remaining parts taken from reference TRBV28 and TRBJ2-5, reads DVKVTQSSRYLVKRTGEKVFLECVQDMDHENMFWYRQDPGLGLRLIYFSYDVKMKEKGDIPEGYSVSREKKERFSLILESASTNQTSMYLCASSRPGAGGETQYFGPGTRLLVL.

The CDR3 region has the DNA TGTGCCAGCTCACCACCGCGGGAGGTTTATGAGCAGTTCTTC. Encoded protein: CASSPPREVYEQFF. The chain carries TRBV18 and TRBJ2-1; 8 bases match TRBD2. Germline CDR1 reads KGHSH; CDR2 reads LQKENI. With V trimmed by 0 bases and J by 8 bases, 3 bases remained unmatched. The CDR3 runs 14 residues.

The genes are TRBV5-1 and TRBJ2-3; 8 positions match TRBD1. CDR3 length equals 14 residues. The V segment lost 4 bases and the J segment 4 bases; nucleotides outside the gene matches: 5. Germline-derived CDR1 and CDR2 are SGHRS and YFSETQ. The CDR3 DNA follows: TGCGCCAGCAGCGACGGACAGGGTTCAGATACGCAGTATTTT. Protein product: CASSDGQGSDTQYF.

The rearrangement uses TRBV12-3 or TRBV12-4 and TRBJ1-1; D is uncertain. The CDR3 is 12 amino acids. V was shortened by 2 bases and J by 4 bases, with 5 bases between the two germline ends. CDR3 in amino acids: CASSLPRTEAFF. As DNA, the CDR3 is TGTGCCAGCAGTTTACCCCGCACTGAAGCTTTCTTT.

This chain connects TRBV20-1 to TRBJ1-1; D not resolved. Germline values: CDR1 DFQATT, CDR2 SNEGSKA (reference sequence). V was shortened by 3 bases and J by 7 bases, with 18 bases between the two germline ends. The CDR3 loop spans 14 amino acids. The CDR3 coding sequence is TGCAGTGCTAGTTCGTTGGCCGTTATCCTTGAAGCTTTCTTT. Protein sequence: CSASSLAVILEAFF.

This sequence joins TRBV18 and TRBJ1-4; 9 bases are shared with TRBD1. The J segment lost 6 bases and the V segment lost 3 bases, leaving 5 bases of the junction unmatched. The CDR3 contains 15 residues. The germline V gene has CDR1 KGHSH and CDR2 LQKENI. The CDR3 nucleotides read TGTGCCAGCTCACCGAACAGGGGGCGGGATGAAAAACTGTTTTTT. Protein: CASSPNRGRDEKLFF.

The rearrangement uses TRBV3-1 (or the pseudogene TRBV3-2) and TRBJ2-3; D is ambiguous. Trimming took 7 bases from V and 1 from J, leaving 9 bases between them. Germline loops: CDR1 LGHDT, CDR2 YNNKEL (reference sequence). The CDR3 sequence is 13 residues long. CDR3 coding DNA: TGTGCCAGCACCAGGTCCGGCACAGATACGCAGTATTTT. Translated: CASTRSGTDTQYF.

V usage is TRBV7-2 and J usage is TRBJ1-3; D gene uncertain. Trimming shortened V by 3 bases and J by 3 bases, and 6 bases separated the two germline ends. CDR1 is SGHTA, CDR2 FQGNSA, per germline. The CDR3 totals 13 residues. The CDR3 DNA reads TGTGCCAGCAGCTTTGTCGGTGGAAACACCATATATTTT. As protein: CASSFVGGNTIYF.